These T cell receptor beta chains were read from a single sample in a study of T cells in Graves' hyperthyroidism and ophthalmopathy. TCRdb ran MiXCR on the multiplex PCR reads and lists one entry per CDR3 protein. This repertoire shows 500,000 to 550,000 distinct CDR3 sequences, 20% found once; its top ten account for about 45%. What was sequenced was blood. The source is a man aged 35-49 years with Graves' ophthalmopathy. The CDR3 runs from the conserved cysteine through the conserved F or W. Size is omitted from some rows. Given values are once, few, many or a class for expanded clones.

clone_size v_call cdr3_aa
few TRBV30 CAWSTRDEQYF
. TRBV15 CATSRDRGRETQYF
. TRBV20-1 CSAREGGSYEQYF
. TRBV18 CASSPDINSYEQYF
few TRBV6-1 CASCFRDSPIYEPQHF
few TRBV6-1 CASSGGVGPTGELFF
. TRBV15 CATSVDRGPYEQYF
few TRBV6-1 CASSEVPGSDGYTF
few TRBV24-1 CATSDLDAGRNEQFF
many TRBV7-2 CASSVGTSGETQYF
. TRBV6-2/TRBV6-3 CASSYGGNEYEQYF
. TRBV5-1 CASSSGPRGDTQYF
. TRBV12-3/TRBV12-4 CASSLWSGTSLYNEQFF
few TRBV6-2/TRBV6-3 CASSYSGALYNEQFF
many TRBV11-2 CASSSPTRTGGARRQQFF
few TRBV19 CASSIGQGAITEAFF
. TRBV6-2/TRBV6-3 CASSYRQTDTQYF